This is a list of T cell receptor beta chains from one sample in a study of blood T cell repertoires in COVID-19. Here immunoSEQ multiplex PCR was the method, and the copy in TCRdb shows in-frame clones only, minus some. Of under 550,000 clones in the sample, roughly 90% were seen once. Sequences were obtained from peripheral blood. The origin of the receptors is a man younger than 35 with COVID-19, enrolled during active disease. Each CDR3 is given with its conserved first and last residue. D genes are given only for firm matches. Part of the rows lack a size; the others show once, few, many or a class for expanded clones.

TRBD2,TRBJ2-3,.,TRBV2,CAIRLAGLSTDTQYF,TGTGCCATCCGACTAGCGGGCCTCAGCACAGATACGCAGTATTTT
.,TRBJ2-5,once,TRBV19,CASSPGWETQYF,TGTGCCAGTAGCCCAGGGTGGGAGACCCAGTACTTC
.,TRBJ1-5,.,TRBV6-5,CASKSTDNQPQHF,TGTGCCAGCAAATCGACAGACAATCAGCCCCAGCATTTT
TRBD2,TRBJ2-5,.,TRBV10-3,CAISLAGEETQYF,TGTGCCATCAGTCTAGCGGGGGAAGAGACCCAGTACTTC
.,TRBJ1-2,.,TRBV5-6,CASSSGVVHLYDTF,TGTGCCAGCAGCTCCGGGGTTGTCCACCTCTACGACACCTTC
TRBD2,TRBJ2-7,once,TRBV2,CASKRSGDPYEQYF,TGTGCCAGCAAGAGAAGCGGGGACCCCTACGAGCAGTACTTC
.,TRBJ2-7,.,TRBV11-3,CASSLEETYEQYF,TGTGCCAGCAGCTTAGAAGAGACCTACGAGCAGTACTTC
.,TRBJ2-7,.,TRBV11-3,CASSFVARGKYEQYF,TGTGCCAGCAGCTTTGTAGCCAGGGGAAAATACGAGCAGTACTTC
TRBD1,TRBJ1-5,.,TRBV2,CASRTGNQPQHF,TGTGCCAGCCGGACAGGGAATCAGCCCCAGCATTTT
.,TRBJ1-2,.,TRBV7-8,CASSSNRAGYGYTF,TGTGCCAGCAGCTCTAACAGGGCCGGCTATGGCTACACCTTC
.,TRBJ1-1,.,TRBV3-1/TRBV3-2,CASSPRRLGDMNTEAFF,TGTGCCAGCAGCCCCCGACGGCTCGGGGACATGAACACTGAAGCTTTCTTT
.,TRBJ1-1,.,TRBV6-5,CASSSGGRLDTEAFF,TGTGCCAGCAGTTCGGGAGGAAGGCTGGACACTGAAGCTTTCTTT
.,TRBJ1-1,once,TRBV5-4,CAGRVGGSNTEAFF,TGTGCCGGCCGCGTAGGAGGTAGTAACACTGAAGCTTTCTTT
.,TRBJ2-3,once,TRBV5-4,CASSLAYNPAEGTSTDTQYF,TGTGCCAGCAGCTTGGCCTATAACCCGGCGGAGGGGACTAGCACAGATACGCAGTATTTT
TRBD1,TRBJ1-5,.,TRBV19,CASRIQGFGQPQHF,TGTGCCAGTAGAATACAGGGGTTTGGGCAGCCCCAGCATTTT
.,TRBJ2-3,.,TRBV18,CASSPLDSRTDTQYF,TGTGCCAGCTCACCCCTGGACTCCAGGACAGATACGCAGTATTTT
.,TRBJ1-5,.,TRBV20-1,CSASGGGGQPQHF,TGCAGTGCTAGTGGTGGGGGCGGTCAGCCCCAGCATTTT
TRBD2,TRBJ2-2,.,TRBV5-1,CASSLQASGSTGELFF,TGCGCCAGCAGCTTGCAGGCTAGCGGGAGTACCGGGGAGCTGTTTTTT
.,TRBJ1-2,.,TRBV14,CASSPGGGNYGYTF,TGTGCCAGCAGCCCCGGGGGAGGGAACTATGGCTACACCTTC
TRBD1,TRBJ2-1,.,TRBV7-3,CASSLAGTGGYNEQFF,TGTGCCAGCAGCTTGGCCGGGACAGGGGGTTACAATGAGCAGTTCTTC
.,TRBJ1-6,.,TRBV5-6,CASSSRGHYNSPLHF,TGTGCCAGCAGCTCCAGGGGTCACTATAATTCACCCCTCCACTTT
TRBD1,TRBJ2-3,.,TRBV10-3,CAISAGTGGYTDTQYF,TGTGCCATCAGTGCTGGGACAGGGGGATACACAGATACGCAGTATTTT
.,TRBJ2-6,.,TRBV9,CASTPGGGSGSSGANVLTF,TGTGCCAGCACCCCGGGTGGGGGGTCGGGTTCCTCTGGGGCCAACGTCCTGACTTTC
.,TRBJ2-1,.,TRBV4-1,CASSLGWTGNNEQFF,TGCGCCAGCAGCCTGGGTTGGACTGGAAACAATGAGCAGTTCTTC
.,TRBJ2-2,.,TRBV4-1,CASGWNTGELFF,TGCGCCAGCGGCTGGAACACCGGGGAGCTGTTTTTT
TRBD1,TRBJ1-5,.,TRBV24-1,CATSVSDRVDNQPQHF,TGTGCCACCAGTGTCTCCGACAGGGTTGACAATCAGCCCCAGCATTTT
.,TRBJ1-1,once,TRBV7-2,CASSQRAGSEAFF,TGTGCCAGCAGCCAAAGGGCGGGGTCTGAAGCTTTCTTT
.,TRBJ1-5,.,TRBV6-5,CASRTTPTQPQHF,TGTGCCAGCAGAACTACTCCGACGCAGCCCCAGCATTTT
TRBD2,TRBJ2-2,.,TRBV27,CASSLLIAGWFGELFF,TGTGCCAGCAGTTTATTGATAGCGGGGTGGTTCGGGGAGCTGTTTTTT
TRBD2,TRBJ2-5,.,TRBV18,CASAPSGSQETQYF,TGTGCCAGCGCCCCTAGCGGTTCACAAGAGACCCAGTACTTC
TRBD2,TRBJ2-3,.,TRBV5-1,CASSLEGTSGIFPDTQYF,TGCGCCAGCAGCTTGGAGGGGACTAGCGGGATTTTTCCAGATACGCAGTATTTT
TRBD2,TRBJ2-3,.,TRBV3-1/TRBV3-2,CASSQSGESTDTQYF,TGTGCCAGCAGCCAAAGCGGGGAAAGCACAGATACGCAGTATTTT
.,TRBJ2-2,.,TRBV25-1,CASGITGELFF,TGTGCCAGCGGCATCACCGGGGAGCTGTTTTTT
TRBD1,TRBJ1-5,.,TRBV15,CATSGTGYNQPQHF,TGTGCCACCAGCGGGACAGGGTACAATCAGCCCCAGCATTTT
.,TRBJ1-1,.,TRBV19,CASSIGGQGRSEAFF,TGTGCCAGTAGTATTGGGGGCCAGGGAAGATCTGAAGCTTTCTTT
.,TRBJ2-2,.,TRBV6-5,CASSYSRDTGELFF,TGTGCCAGCAGTTACAGCCGGGACACCGGGGAGCTGTTTTTT
.,TRBJ1-6,.,TRBV7-6,CASSLDKGSPLHF,TGTGCCAGCAGCTTAGACAAGGGGTCACCCCTCCACTTT
.,TRBJ1-1,.,TRBV5-5,CASSRDGGNTEAFF,TGTGCCAGCAGCCGAGACGGAGGGAACACTGAAGCTTTCTTT
.,TRBJ2-1,.,TRBV18,CASSPAARVEQFF,TGTGCCAGCTCACCCGCAGCGCGAGTTGAGCAGTTCTTC
.,TRBJ1-5,.,TRBV12-5,CASGLAGAGDSNQPQHF,TGTGCTAGTGGTTTGGCCGGGGCGGGGGATAGCAATCAGCCCCAGCATTTT
.,TRBJ1-5,.,TRBV27,CASSSSTGRSNQPQHF,.
TRBD2,TRBJ2-5,.,TRBV5-4,CASSLDRAGGGETQYF,TGTGCCAGCAGCTTGGATCGTGCGGGAGGGGGGGAGACCCAGTACTTC
TRBD2,TRBJ2-2,.,TRBV13,CASSPHSGRAYTGELFF,TGTGCCAGCAGCCCGCATAGCGGGAGGGCCTACACCGGGGAGCTGTTTTTT
.,TRBJ1-1,.,TRBV6-5,CASSYVRGSPEAFF,TGTGCCAGCAGTTACGTAAGGGGTAGTCCTGAAGCTTTCTTT
TRBD1,TRBJ1-2,.,TRBV30,CAWRGAGGIGYTF,TGTGCCTGGAGGGGGGCAGGGGGCATTGGCTACACCTTC
TRBD2,TRBJ2-2,.,TRBV27,CASSLRWMAGGPSTGELFF,TGTGCCAGCAGTCTCCGTTGGATGGCGGGAGGGCCAAGTACCGGGGAGCTGTTTTTT
.,TRBJ2-2,.,TRBV21-1,CASSKVRGQGPNTGELFF,TGTGCCAGCAGCAAAGTCCGGGGACAGGGGCCGAACACCGGGGAGCTGTTTTTT
TRBD2,TRBJ2-1,.,TRBV30,CACLREITNEQFF,TGTGCCTGTTTGCGGGAGATCACTAATGAGCAGTTCTTC
.,TRBJ2-1,once,TRBV19,CASSLDISNEQFF,TGTGCCAGTAGTCTGGACATCTCCAATGAGCAGTTCTTC
TRBD2,TRBJ2-1,.,TRBV5-1,CASSLILAGGRIF,TGCGCCAGCAGCTTGATTCTAGCGGGAGGGCGGATCTTC
TRBD1,TRBJ2-1,.,TRBV7-6,CASSHGQGRQFF,TGTGCCAGCAGCCACGGACAGGGGCGGCAGTTCTTC
.,TRBJ1-1,few,TRBV7-9,CASSLPGTEAFF,TGTGCCAGCAGCTTACCGGGCACTGAAGCTTTCTTT